This T cell receptor (beta chain) was obtained from a study of cytomegalovirus exposure and HLA in healthy donors. As concerns this clone: The antigen remains undetermined.

V was cut by 5 bases and J by 2 bases, with 22 bases left in between. This CDR3 comprises 19 residues. CDR1 and CDR2 (germline): MDHEN, SYDVKM. Study-level findings and limits: TCR beta sequences reportedly predicted most subjects' HLA-A and HLA-B alleles accurately. A link between a missense DCLRE1C variant and TCR beta V- and J-gene trimming emerged from a later analysis. Reports credit the classifier with highly specific, highly sensitive diagnosis of cytomegalovirus status. TRBV6-2, TRBV6-3 and other indistinguishable V segments were excluded.

The PCR contained 60 Vbeta and 13 Jbeta primers. The method was immunoSEQ multiplex PCR; TCRdb's version includes in-frame clones alone and lacks a portion of them. The data show under 140,000 clones, approximately 78% seen once. The sequenced material came from PBMCs. V gene TRBV28 combines with J gene TRBJ2-6, with D possibly being TRBD1 (6 bases). This clonotype was obtained from a woman aged 25 to 45 in good health and CMV-seronegative. The CDR3 DNA sequence: TGTGCCAGCAGTAGACACCACAGGGAAATCCTCCCTGGGGCCAACGTCCTGACTTTC. It is translated as CASSRHHREILPGANVLTF. The full variable domain, in which reference TRBV28 and TRBJ2-6 provide the parts outside the CDR3, is DVKVTQSSRYLVKRTGEKVFLECVQDMDHENMFWYRQDPGLGLRLIYFSYDVKMKEKGDIPEGYSVSREKKERFSLILESASTNQTSMYLCASSRHHREILPGANVLTFGAGSRLTVL.